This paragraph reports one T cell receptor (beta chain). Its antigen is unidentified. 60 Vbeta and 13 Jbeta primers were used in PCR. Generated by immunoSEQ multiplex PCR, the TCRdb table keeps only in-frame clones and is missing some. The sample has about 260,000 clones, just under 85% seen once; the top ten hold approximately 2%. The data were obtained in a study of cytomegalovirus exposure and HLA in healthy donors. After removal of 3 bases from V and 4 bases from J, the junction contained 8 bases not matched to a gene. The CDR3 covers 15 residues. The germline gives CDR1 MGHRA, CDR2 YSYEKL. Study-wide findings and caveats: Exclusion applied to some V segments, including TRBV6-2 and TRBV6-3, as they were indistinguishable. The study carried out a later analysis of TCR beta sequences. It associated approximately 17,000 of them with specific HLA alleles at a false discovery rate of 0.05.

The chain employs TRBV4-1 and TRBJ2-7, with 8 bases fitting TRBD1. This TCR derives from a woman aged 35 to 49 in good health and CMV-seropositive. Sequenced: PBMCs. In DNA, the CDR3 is TGCGCCAGCAGCCACGGACAGGGTGGAGCATACGAGCAGTACTTC. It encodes CASSHGQGGAYEQYF.